Listed below are T cell receptor beta chains from one sample, sequenced in a study of identical twins. TCRdb reprocessed the 5' RACE reads with MiXCR, giving one entry per CDR3 protein. The data contain 520,000 or so distinct CDR3 sequences, about 20% of them singletons. In addition, the sample was reused for a study of T cells expressing NK-cell markers.

Sample: CD4+ T cells sorted from blood. All receptors derive from a woman under 30 in good health. CDR3s include the opening cysteine and the closing phenylalanine or tryptophan. The D gene is left open where the match is weak. Expanded clones are given a class, and other clones once, few, many or no size at all.

v_gene	abundance	d_gene	j_gene	CDR3nt	CDR3aa
TRBV30	NA	NA	TRBJ2-1	TGTGCCTGGTGTTTCTTGAGCTCCTACAATGAGCAGTTCTTC	CAWCFLSSYNEQFF
TRBV6-5	NA	NA	TRBJ1-3	TGTGCCAGCAGTTACTTCCGTGGAAACACCATATATTTT	CASSYFRGNTIYF
TRBV29-1	many	NA	TRBJ1-5	TGCAGCGTTGGCGCTAGCAATCAGCCCCAGCATTTT	CSVGASNQPQHF
TRBV24-1	NA	NA	TRBJ2-3	TGTGCCACCAGTGATGGGTCGTCGGATACGCAGTATTTT	CATSDGSSDTQYF
TRBV6-1	NA	NA	TRBJ2-7	TGTGCCAGCAACCCCCGAGGGGGAAACCCCGACGAGCAGTACTTC	CASNPRGGNPDEQYF
TRBV6-1	NA	NA	TRBJ1-1	TGTGCCAGCAGTACCCCGCGGGGGGGGATGAACACTGAAGCTTTCTTT	CASSTPRGGMNTEAFF
TRBV5-1	NA	TRBD2	TRBJ2-3	TGCGCCAGCAGACCCCGGGACTACACAGATACGCAGTATTTT	CASRPRDYTDTQYF
TRBV11-2	NA	NA	TRBJ1-1	TGTGCCAGCAGCCCTCGACGAGGGGGACATACTGAAGCTTTCTTT	CASSPRRGGHTEAFF
TRBV29-1	few	NA	TRBJ2-7	TGCAGCGTTGTAACGGGGAGCAACGAGCAGTACTTC	CSVVTGSNEQYF
TRBV5-1	many	TRBD2	TRBJ2-3	TGCGCCGACAGTCCCACTAGCGGGAGTTATACGCAGTATTTT	CADSPTSGSYTQYF
TRBV12-3/TRBV12-4	NA	TRBD2	TRBJ2-1	TGTGCCAGCAGAAGGGTTCGCGGGACGGGGGGGGCGAAGTCCTACAATGAGCAGTTCTTC	CASRRVRGTGGAKSYNEQFF
TRBV20-1	few	NA	TRBJ1-5	TGCAGTGCCCCTCCCCGGGGGGCGGATCAGCCCCAGCATTTT	CSAPPRGADQPQHF
TRBV20-1	few	NA	TRBJ2-3	TGCACTCAACAGGGCAGCACAGATACGCAGTATTTT	CTQQGSTDTQYF
TRBV12-3/TRBV12-4	few	NA	TRBJ1-1	TGTGCCAGCAGTTTACAAGGGGGGGCTGAAGCTTTCTTT	CASSLQGGAEAFF
TRBV2	many	NA	TRBJ1-2	TGTGCCTGCAGGGAACGAATCGAGTATGGCTACACCTTC	CACRERIEYGYTF
TRBV6-2/TRBV6-3	NA	TRBD1	TRBJ2-7	TGTGCCAGCAGTTACTCGTCAGGGGGAAGGGAGCAGTACTTC	CASSYSSGGREQYF
TRBV9	NA	NA	TRBJ1-3	TGTGCCAGCAGCGCCGGTTGGGCCCTCTCCGGAAACACCATATATTTT	CASSAGWALSGNTIYF
TRBV7-9	NA	TRBD2	TRBJ2-1	TGTGCCAGCAGTTTCGGGACTAGCAAATTCGATGAGCAGTTCTTC	CASSFGTSKFDEQFF
TRBV5-1	NA	NA	TRBJ2-1	TGCGCCAGCAGCTCCCACCACAGCTTCAATGAGCAGTTCTTC	CASSSHHSFNEQFF
TRBV20-1	NA	NA	TRBJ2-5	TGCAGTGCTCGACTGTACGAAGAGACCCAGTACTTC	CSARLYEETQYF
TRBV12-3/TRBV12-4	many	TRBD1	TRBJ1-6	TGTGCCAGCCAGGACAGGGCCCCAGGAGGACCCCTCCACTTT	CASQDRAPGGPLHF
TRBV5-1	NA	NA	TRBJ1-1	TGCGCCAGCAGCATTCCGAAGGGGGGAGAAGCTTTCTTT	CASSIPKGGEAFF
TRBV20-1	few	TRBD2	TRBJ2-1	TGCAGTGCTACCCTCCGGACTAGCGGGAGGGTCCAGGGTGAGCAGTTCTTC	CSATLRTSGRVQGEQFF
TRBV12-3/TRBV12-4	NA	NA	TRBJ2-7	TGTGCCAGCAGTTTTCGGCTAGCCGGGCAGTACTTC	CASSFRLAGQYF
TRBV20-1	NA	TRBD1	TRBJ2-5	TGCAGTGCTAGAGTCACAGGGGGGGAGACCCAGTACTTC	CSARVTGGETQYF
TRBV15	NA	NA	TRBJ2-5	TGTGCCACCAGCTGGGGGATCGGGGAGACCCAGTACTTC	CATSWGIGETQYF
TRBV20-1	NA	TRBD1	TRBJ2-7	TGCAGTGCTACCCCAGTCTCCCAGGGGGCTCGGGAGCAGTACTTC	CSATPVSQGAREQYF
TRBV4-3	NA	NA	TRBJ1-1	TGCGCCAGCAGCCAAGAACTTTCGAAGACTGAAGCTTTCTTT	CASSQELSKTEAFF
TRBV5-1	NA	NA	TRBJ2-4	TGCGCCAGCAGCTTGGGGGTTGGCGGGGACATTCAGTACTTC	CASSLGVGGDIQYF
TRBV12-3/TRBV12-4	NA	NA	TRBJ1-1	TGTGCCAGCAGTTTAACGGCGGGGGGCACTGAAGCTCTCTTT	CASSLTAGGTEALF
TRBV12-3/TRBV12-4	NA	NA	TRBJ2-1	TGTGCCAGCAGCCAGGGGATCAGCACCTTCTCCTACAATGAGCAGTTCTTC	CASSQGISTFSYNEQFF
TRBV2	NA	TRBD1	TRBJ2-5	TGTGCCAGCACCGACGAGGGGGCCGGGTACTTC	CASTDEGAGYF
TRBV29-1	few	TRBD2	TRBJ2-5	TGCAGCTCCGGACTAGATCAAGAGACCCAGTACTTC	CSSGLDQETQYF
TRBV25-1	NA	TRBD2	TRBJ2-3	TGTGCCAGCAGTGGAGGCGGGGGGGTGAAAGCAGATACGCAGTATTTT	CASSGGGGVKADTQYF
TRBV18	few	NA	TRBJ2-1	TGTGCCAGCTCACCAGGAGCGTTCACCTACAATGAGCAGTTCTTC	CASSPGAFTYNEQFF
TRBV19	NA	NA	TRBJ2-1	TGTGCCAGTAGTATTCGGGATGAGCAGTTCTTC	CASSIRDEQFF
TRBV19	NA	NA	TRBJ1-1	TGTGCCAGTAGTCTGGGACTGGGGGAGACTGAAGCTTTCTTT	CASSLGLGETEAFF
TRBV29-1	many	NA	TRBJ1-4	TGCAGCGTTGAAGTCCAGGGCCAGGGGCGATCATACGAAAAACTGTTTTTT	CSVEVQGQGRSYEKLFF
TRBV12-3/TRBV12-4	few	NA	TRBJ2-2	TGTGCCAGCAGTTCCTGGGGTTTTAACACCGGGGAGCTGTTTTTT	CASSSWGFNTGELFF
TRBV7-2	few	TRBD1	TRBJ1-1	TGTGCCAGCAGCCCACAGGGGACCACTGAAGCTTTCTTT	CASSPQGTTEAFF
TRBV11-3	few	NA	TRBJ2-1	TGTGCCAGCAGCTCCGTTGGGAGCGCGAGCTACAATGAGCAGTTCTTC	CASSSVGSASYNEQFF
TRBV9	few	NA	TRBJ2-1	TGTGCCAGCAGCGCCGGGAGTTCCAGAGACAATGAGCAGTTCTTC	CASSAGSSRDNEQFF
TRBV6-1	few	NA	TRBJ2-1	TGTGCCAGCAGTGAACGGGGCAGGGACTCCTACAATGAGCAGTTCTTC	CASSERGRDSYNEQFF
TRBV20-1	few	NA	TRBJ1-4	TGCAGTGCTAGAGTGACAGCCTATAATGAAAAACTGTTTTTT	CSARVTAYNEKLFF
TRBV5-1	NA	NA	TRBJ1-1	TGCGCCAGCAGAAGACAGCTGAACACTGAAGCTTTCTTT	CASRRQLNTEAFF
TRBV20-1	few	TRBD1	TRBJ1-2	TGCAGTGCTAGAGACCGAGGACGAGGGGGCGGAAGCGGCTACACCTTC	CSARDRGRGGGSGYTF
TRBV7-6	NA	NA	TRBJ2-1	TGTGCCAGCAGCGTGGGCCTCTTGAATGAGCAGTTCTTC	CASSVGLLNEQFF
TRBV7-9	few	TRBD1	TRBJ1-1	TGTGCCAGCAGCTTCGGGACCGGGACAGGGAGCACTGAAGCTTTCTTT	CASSFGTGTGSTEAFF
TRBV27	few	NA	TRBJ2-1	TGTGCCAGCAGGTCCGGCGGGCTCTACAATGAGCAGTTCTTC	CASRSGGLYNEQFF
TRBV6-1	NA	NA	TRBJ1-1	TGTGCCAGCAGTAACCGCCGGAACACTGAAGCTTTCTTT	CASSNRRNTEAFF